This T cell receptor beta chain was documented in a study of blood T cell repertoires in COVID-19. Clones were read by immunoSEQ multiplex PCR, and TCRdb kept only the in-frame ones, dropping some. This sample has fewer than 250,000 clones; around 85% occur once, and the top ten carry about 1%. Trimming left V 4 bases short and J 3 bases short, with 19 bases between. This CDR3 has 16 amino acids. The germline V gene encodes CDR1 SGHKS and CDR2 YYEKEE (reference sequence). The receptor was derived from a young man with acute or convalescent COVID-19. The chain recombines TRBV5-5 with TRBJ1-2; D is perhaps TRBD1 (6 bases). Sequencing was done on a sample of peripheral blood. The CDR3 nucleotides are TGTGCCAGCAGCCCCTCTCGTGGGGGCGCAGACTATGGCTACACCTTC. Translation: CASSPSRGGADYGYTF. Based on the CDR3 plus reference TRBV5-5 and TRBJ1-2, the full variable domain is DAGVTQSPTHLIKTRGQQVTLRCSPISGHKSVSWYQQVLGQGPQFIFQYYEKEERGRGNFPDRFSARQFPNYSSELNVNALLLGDSALYLCASSPSRGGADYGYTFGSGTRLTVV.